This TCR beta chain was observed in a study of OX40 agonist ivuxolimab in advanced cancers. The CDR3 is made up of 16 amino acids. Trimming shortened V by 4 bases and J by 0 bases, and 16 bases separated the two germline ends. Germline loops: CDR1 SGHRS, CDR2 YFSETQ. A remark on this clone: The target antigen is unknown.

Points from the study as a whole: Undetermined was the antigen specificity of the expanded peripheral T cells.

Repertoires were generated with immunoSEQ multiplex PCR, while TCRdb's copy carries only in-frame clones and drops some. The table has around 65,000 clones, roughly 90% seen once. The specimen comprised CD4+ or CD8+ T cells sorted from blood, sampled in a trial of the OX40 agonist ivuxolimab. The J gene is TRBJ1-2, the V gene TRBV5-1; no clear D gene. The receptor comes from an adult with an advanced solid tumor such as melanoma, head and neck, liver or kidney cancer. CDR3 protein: CASSPGSTGSNYGYTF. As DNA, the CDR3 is TGCGCCAGCAGCCCCGGGTCGACGGGGTCTAACTATGGCTACACCTTC.